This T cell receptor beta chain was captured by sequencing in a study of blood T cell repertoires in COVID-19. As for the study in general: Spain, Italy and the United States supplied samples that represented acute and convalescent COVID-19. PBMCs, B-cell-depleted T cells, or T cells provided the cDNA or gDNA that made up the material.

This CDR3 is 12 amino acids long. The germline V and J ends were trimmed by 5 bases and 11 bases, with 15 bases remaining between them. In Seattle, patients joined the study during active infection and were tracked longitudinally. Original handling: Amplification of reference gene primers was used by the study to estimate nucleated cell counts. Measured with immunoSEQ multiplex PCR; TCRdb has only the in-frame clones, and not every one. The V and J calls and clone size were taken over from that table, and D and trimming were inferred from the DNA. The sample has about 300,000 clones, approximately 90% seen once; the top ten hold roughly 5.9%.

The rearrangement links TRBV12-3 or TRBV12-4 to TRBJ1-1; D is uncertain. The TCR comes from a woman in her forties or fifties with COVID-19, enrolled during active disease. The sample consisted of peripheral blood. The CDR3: CASSPYAGNAFF. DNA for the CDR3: TGTGCCAGCAGTCCGTACGCGGGGAATGCTTTCTTT.